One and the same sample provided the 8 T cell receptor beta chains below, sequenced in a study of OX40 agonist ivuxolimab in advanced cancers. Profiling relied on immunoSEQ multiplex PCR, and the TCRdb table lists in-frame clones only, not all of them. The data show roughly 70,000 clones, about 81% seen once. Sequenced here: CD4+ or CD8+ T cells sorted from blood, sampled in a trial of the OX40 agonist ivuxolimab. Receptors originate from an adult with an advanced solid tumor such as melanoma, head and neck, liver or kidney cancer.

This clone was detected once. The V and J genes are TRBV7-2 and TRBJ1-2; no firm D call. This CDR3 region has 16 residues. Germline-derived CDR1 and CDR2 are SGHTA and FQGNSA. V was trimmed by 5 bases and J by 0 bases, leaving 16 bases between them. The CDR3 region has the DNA TGTGCCAGCAGCACACTCCTGCGGGGAGCTAACTATGGCTACACCTTC. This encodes CASSTLLRGANYGYTF.

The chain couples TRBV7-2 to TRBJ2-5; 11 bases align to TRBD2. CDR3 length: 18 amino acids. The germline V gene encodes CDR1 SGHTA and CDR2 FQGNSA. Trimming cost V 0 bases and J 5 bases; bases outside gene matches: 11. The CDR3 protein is CASSLAGLAGGKGETQYF. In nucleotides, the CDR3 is TGTGCCAGCAGCTTAGCAGGCCTAGCGGGGGGAAAGGGTGAGACCCAGTACTTC. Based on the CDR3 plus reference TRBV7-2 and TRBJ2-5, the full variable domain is GAGVSQSPSNKVTEKGKDVELRCDPISGHTALYWYRQSLGQGLEFLIYFQGNSAPDKSGLPSDRFSAERTGGSVSTLTIQRTQQEDSAVYLCASSLAGLAGGKGETQYFGPGTRLLVL.

In DNA form, the CDR3 reads TGTGCCAGCAGCCCTGGACTGAACACTGAAGCTTTCTTT. Its translation: CASSPGLNTEAFF. The rearrangement joins TRBV14 to TRBJ1-1; D is uncertain. Germline V lookup: CDR1 SGHDN, CDR2 FVKESK. CDR3 length: 13 amino acids. V was trimmed by 4 bases and J by 0 bases, leaving 6 bases between them. The whole variable domain, filled in from reference TRBV14 and TRBJ1-1, reads EAGVTQFPSHSVIEKGQTVTLRCDPISGHDNLYWYRRVMGKEIKFLLHFVKESKQDESGMPNNRFLAERTGGTYSTLKVQPAELEDSGVYFCASSPGLNTEAFFGQGTRLTVV.

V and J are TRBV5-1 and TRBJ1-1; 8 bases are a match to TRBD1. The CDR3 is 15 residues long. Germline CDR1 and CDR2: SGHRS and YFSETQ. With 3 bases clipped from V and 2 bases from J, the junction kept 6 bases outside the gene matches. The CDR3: CASSWTGQVNTEAFF. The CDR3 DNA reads TGCGCCAGCAGCTGGACGGGACAGGTAAACACTGAAGCTTTCTTT.

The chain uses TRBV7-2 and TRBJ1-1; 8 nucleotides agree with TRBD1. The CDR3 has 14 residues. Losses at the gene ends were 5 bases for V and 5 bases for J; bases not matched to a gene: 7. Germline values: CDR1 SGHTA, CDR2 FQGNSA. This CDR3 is CASSLYRGWTEAFF. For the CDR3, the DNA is TGTGCCAGCAGCCTGTACAGGGGGTGGACTGAAGCTTTCTTT.

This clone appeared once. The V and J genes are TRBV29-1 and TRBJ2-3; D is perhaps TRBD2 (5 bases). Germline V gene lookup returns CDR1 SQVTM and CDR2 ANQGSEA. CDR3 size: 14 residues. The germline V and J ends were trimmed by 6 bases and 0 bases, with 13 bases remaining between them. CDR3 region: CSVSERTSTDTQYF. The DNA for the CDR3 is TGCAGCGTGTCCGAGAGGACTAGCACAGATACGCAGTATTTT.

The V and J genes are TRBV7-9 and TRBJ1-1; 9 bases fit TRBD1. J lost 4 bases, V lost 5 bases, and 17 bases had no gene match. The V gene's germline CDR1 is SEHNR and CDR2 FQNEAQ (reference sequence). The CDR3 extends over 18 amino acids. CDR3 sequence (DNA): TGTGCCAGCAGCACCCGTACAGGGGGCGCCGGAGGGGGCACTGAAGCTTTCTTT. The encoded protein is CASSTRTGGAGGGTEAFF.

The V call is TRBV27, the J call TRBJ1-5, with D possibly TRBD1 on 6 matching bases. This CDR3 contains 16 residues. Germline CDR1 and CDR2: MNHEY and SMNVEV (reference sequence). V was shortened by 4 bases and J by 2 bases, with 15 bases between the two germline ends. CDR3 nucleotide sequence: TGTGCCAGCAGTTCTAACAGGGCCTGGGGCAATCAGCCCCAGCATTTT. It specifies CASSSNRAWGNQPQHF.